This entry lists 23 T cell receptor beta chains sequenced from one sample in a study of T-cell reconstitution after alpha-beta-depleted transplantation in children. Researchers prepared the TCRbeta library using unique molecular identifiers, the study reports. TCRdb used MiXCR to reprocess the PCR reads, holding one entry per CDR3 protein. The data show a few hundred thousand distinct CDR3 sequences, about a quarter seen once. The sample was PBMCs, taken before TCRalphabeta/CD19-depleted stem cell transplant. These receptors originate from a boy less than two years old with Wiskott-Aldrich syndrome, due to receive a stem cell transplant.

This chain links TRBV4-2 with TRBJ1-3, with D hard to call. CDR1 is LGHNA, CDR2 YNFKEQ, per germline. V lost 0 bases and J lost 4, with 4 bases in between. This CDR3 has 13 residues. The CDR3, as DNA: TGTGCCAGCAGCCAAGAGGGGGGAAACACCATATATTTT. Its protein is CASSQEGGNTIYF.

V usage is TRBV5-1 and J usage is TRBJ2-7; D unresolved. CDR3 length equals 13 residues. From germline, CDR1 is SGHRS and CDR2 YFSETQ. V was clipped by 4 bases and J by 1 base, with 9 bases between them. The CDR3 reads CASSPQISYEQYF. The CDR3 DNA reads TGCGCCAGCAGCCCACAAATTTCCTACGAGCAGTACTTC.

The chain couples TRBV12-3 or TRBV12-4 to TRBJ2-3, with TRBD2 matching over 12 bases. Unmatched junction bases numbered 8, after V lost 7 bases and J lost 0 bases. This CDR3 contains 17 residues. The CDR3 reads CASIKLAGGSSTDTQYF. CDR3 sequence (DNA): TGTGCCAGCATTAAACTAGCGGGAGGATCTAGCACAGATACGCAGTATTTT.

The rearrangement uses TRBV20-1 and TRBJ2-1; D ambiguous. The CDR3 is made up of 16 amino acids. V lost 0 bases to trimming and J lost 0 bases, with 12 bases between them. Per the germline V gene, CDR1 is DFQATT and CDR2 is SNEGSKA (reference sequence). The CDR3 DNA is TGCAGTGCTAGAGATTGGGCGGCAAGCTCCTACAATGAGCAGTTCTTC. Translated: CSARDWAASSYNEQFF.

V usage is TRBV12-3 or TRBV12-4 and J usage is TRBJ2-2; D is ambiguous. V was trimmed by 7 bases and J by 11 bases, leaving 20 bases between them. This CDR3 has 14 residues. The CDR3 protein is CASTLVGFLGELFF. In DNA, the CDR3 is TGTGCCAGCACCCTTGTGGGGTTTTTGGGAGAGCTGTTTTTT.

The chain combines TRBV5-1 with TRBJ2-1, with 10 bases identical to TRBD2. The V gene's germline CDR1 is SGHRS and CDR2 YFSETQ. Trimming at V came to 4 bases and at J to 9 bases, leaving 7 bases not matched to a gene. The CDR3 is made up of 14 amino acids. CDR3 nucleotide sequence: TGCGCCAGCAGCCCAGCGGGAGGGCCCACTGAGCAGTTCTTC. Amino acid sequence: CASSPAGGPTEQFF. The entire variable domain, with the rest obtained from reference TRBV5-1 and TRBJ2-1, is as follows: KAGVTQTPRYLIKTRGQQVTLSCSPISGHRSVSWYQQTPGQGLQFLFEYFSETQRNKGNFPGRFSGRQFSNSRSEMNVSTLELGDSALYLCASSPAGGPTEQFFGPGTRLTVL.

This clonotype was counted between two and nine times. The chain recombines TRBV4-1 with TRBJ2-6; D not certain. Trimming left V 1 base short and J 3 bases short, with 7 bases between. CDR1 is MGHRA and CDR2 is YSYEKL in the germline V gene. The CDR3 consists of 15 residues. CDR3 sequence reads: CASSQVGFGANVLTF. In DNA, the CDR3 is TGCGCCAGCAGCCAAGTAGGCTTTGGGGCCAACGTCCTGACTTTC.

The chain recombines TRBV5-1 with TRBJ2-1; TRBD2 aligns across 8 bases. Germline loops: CDR1 SGHRS, CDR2 YFSETQ. J lost 8 bases, V lost 0 bases, and 13 bases had no gene match. The CDR3 covers 17 residues. CDR3 DNA: TGCGCCAGCAGCTTGGACAGCAGACTAGCGCTTGTAGATGAGCAGTTCTTC. As protein: CASSLDSRLALVDEQFF.

This clonotype came up a few times. The V gene is TRBV12-3 or TRBV12-4, the J gene TRBJ2-1; a possible D gene is TRBD2 (5 bases). The V gene lost 2 bases and the J gene lost 0 bases, with 11 bases spanning the gap. The CDR3 length is 16 residues. For the CDR3, the DNA is TGTGCCAGCAGTTTAAGCGGATCCTACTCCTACAATGAGCAGTTCTTC. Amino acid sequence: CASSLSGSYSYNEQFF.

The DNA of the CDR3 is TGTGCCAGCAGCTTAGCGCGTCAGAATAATGAGCAGTTCTTC. The encoded protein is CASSLARQNNEQFF. The chain recombines TRBV7-8 with TRBJ2-1, with no clear D. The length of the CDR3 is 14 residues. Germline CDR1 and CDR2: SGHVS and FQNEAQ. The germline V and J ends were trimmed by 0 bases and 7 bases, with 10 bases remaining between them.

The V and J genes are TRBV5-1 and TRBJ2-6; the D is unclear. This CDR3 is built from 14 residues. V lost 4 bases to trimming and J lost 0 bases, with 5 bases between them. In germline, CDR1 is SGHRS, CDR2 YFSETQ. This CDR3 is CASSTNSGANVLTF. The CDR3 region has the DNA TGCGCCAGCAGCACCAACTCTGGGGCCAACGTCCTGACTTTC.

This clonotype came up a few times. The chain has TRBV20-1 and TRBJ2-1; TRBD2 aligns across 10 bases. Germline-derived CDR1 and CDR2 are DFQATT and SNEGSKA (reference sequence). The CDR3 covers 14 residues. The V gene end was trimmed by 8 bases and the J gene end by 8 bases; junction bases not matched to a gene: 12. The DNA for the CDR3 is TGCAGTTTAAAGCGGGAGGGCCTCCGCGATGAGCAGTTCTTC. Its translation is CSLKREGLRDEQFF.

This clonotype was detected only a few times. The chain uses TRBV28 and TRBJ2-7; 7 positions match TRBD2. V was clipped by 4 bases and J by 1 base; unmatched bases: 4. The CDR3 consists of 14 residues. In germline, CDR1 is MDHEN, CDR2 SYDVKM. CDR3 residues: CASSSQGGSYEQYF. CDR3 bases: TGTGCCAGCAGTTCGCAGGGAGGGTCCTACGAGCAGTACTTC. The variable domain in full, completed from reference TRBV28 and TRBJ2-7, reads DVKVTQSSRYLVKRTGEKVFLECVQDMDHENMFWYRQDPGLGLRLIYFSYDVKMKEKGDIPEGYSVSREKKERFSLILESASTNQTSMYLCASSSQGGSYEQYFGPGTRLTVT.

V gene TRBV7-8 combines with J gene TRBJ2-1; D is perhaps TRBD1 or TRBD2 (5 bases each). Trimming cost V 6 bases and J 11 bases, with 17 bases left between them. Per the germline V gene, CDR1 is SGHVS and CDR2 is FQNEAQ. CDR3 length: 13 amino acids. Here the CDR3 DNA reads TGTGCCAGCAGATCAGCCGGGACGAAGAAGCAGTTCTTC. Translating it yields CASRSAGTKKQFF.

The chain uses TRBV9 and TRBJ2-7, with 8 bases that match TRBD2. CDR3 length: 15 amino acids. The junction had 7 bases not matched to a gene; V was cut back by 0 bases and J by 5 bases. Germline values: CDR1 SGDLS, CDR2 YYNGEE. Written as DNA, the CDR3 is TGTGCCAGCAGCGTAGCGGGAGGGCAATGTAACGAGCAGTACTTC. Protein product: CASSVAGGQCNEQYF.

The chain combines TRBV18 with TRBJ2-3; the D is unclear. The germline CDR1 and CDR2 sequences are KGHSH and LQKENI. This CDR3 has 14 amino acids. The germline V and J ends were trimmed by 2 bases and 0 bases, with 6 bases remaining between them. The DNA for the CDR3 is TGTGCCAGCTCACCAAGGCAGAGCACAGATACGCAGTATTTT. This encodes CASSPRQSTDTQYF. The full variable domain, with the rest looked up from reference TRBV18 and TRBJ2-3, is NAGVMQNPRHLVRRRGQEARLRCSPMKGHSHVYWYRQLPEEGLKFMVYLQKENIIDESGMPKERFSAEFPKEGPSILRIQQVVRGDSAAYFCASSPRQSTDTQYFGPGTRLTVL.

This chain links TRBV9 with TRBJ1-4, with D possibly TRBD1 on 5 matching bases. The germline CDR1 and CDR2 sequences are SGDLS and YYNGEE. The CDR3 loop spans 14 amino acids. The V end was cut by 0 bases, the J end by 8 bases, with 11 bases between. The CDR3 loop is CASSVGQGGEKLFF. CDR3 in DNA: TGTGCCAGCAGCGTAGGGCAGGGCGGAGAAAAACTGTTTTTT.

This clonotype has only a few counts. The chain recombines TRBV10-3 with TRBJ2-7; 10 nucleotides agree with TRBD2. CDR3 length: 14 amino acids. Trimming cost V 6 bases and J 2 bases; bases outside gene matches: 4. Germline V gene lookup returns CDR1 ENHRY and CDR2 SYGVKD. The CDR3 here is CAIRAGGPPYEQYF. CDR3 bases: TGTGCCATCAGAGCGGGAGGGCCTCCCTACGAGCAGTACTTC.

This chain connects TRBV20-1 to TRBJ1-1; 7 bases are shared with TRBD1. Trimming removed 6 bases from V and 3 bases from J; junction bases left unmatched: 4. Germline lookup yields CDR1 DFQATT and CDR2 SNEGSKA (reference sequence). The CDR3 is 12 residues long. The CDR3 loop reads CSATDRDTEAFF. CDR3 bases: TGCAGTGCGACCGACAGGGACACTGAAGCTTTCTTT.

This chain uses TRBV2 with TRBJ2-1, with D perhaps TRBD2 (6 bases). Trimming took 6 bases from V and 7 from J, leaving 19 bases between them. CDR3 length equals 15 residues. CDR1 is SNHLY and CDR2 is FYNNEI in the germline V gene. CDR3 bases: TGTGCCAGCAGGGTACTAGCTCCCTTAGAGAATGAGCAGTTCTTC. Its protein product is CASRVLAPLENEQFF.

This clonotype was picked up a small number of times. The chain links TRBV5-1 to TRBJ2-7, with 9 bases aligning to TRBD1. Germline V gives CDR1 SGHRS, CDR2 YFSETQ. V shed 7 bases and J 6 bases; nucleotides not matched to a gene: 5. The CDR3 totals 12 residues. In DNA, the CDR3 is TGCGCCAGCGGGACAGGGATATTCGAGCAGTACTTC. This codes for CASGTGIFEQYF.

The chain links TRBV7-2 to TRBJ2-1; 12 nucleotides agree with TRBD2. The CDR3 loop spans 17 amino acids. V gave up 5 bases and J gave up 9 bases; unmatched junction bases: 14. Germline V gene lookup returns CDR1 SGHTA and CDR2 FQGNSA. Here the CDR3 DNA reads TGTGCCAGCAGCCCCGCGGTGACTAGCGGGAGTATTAGTGAGCAGTTCTTC. Residues: CASSPAVTSGSISEQFF.

This chain connects TRBV7-6 to TRBJ2-2, with 11 bases that match TRBD2. CDR3 length: 17 amino acids. Per germline, CDR1 SGHVS and CDR2 FNYEAQ. V shed 1 base, J shed 6 bases, and the junction held 7 bases outside the gene matches. The DNA for the CDR3 is TGTGCCAGCAGCTTAGGGACTAGCGGGTTGAGCGCCGGGGAGCTGTTTTTT. Amino acid sequence: CASSLGTSGLSAGELFF.